This TCR beta chain was found in a study of CD8 T cells in ankylosing spondylitis. Study-wide points: Certain motif variants had earlier appeared in reactive arthritis synovial fluid and blood. Blood from ankylosing spondylitis patients appeared to carry a characteristic roughly eight-variant TCR beta motif.

MiXCR was run by TCRdb on the 5' RACE reads, yielding one entry per CDR3 protein. The data contain tens of thousands of distinct CDR3 sequences, around 8.5% of them singletons. This clonotype has a count of ten or more. Its antigen is undetermined. The CDR3 runs 13 residues. After removal of 10 bases from V and 2 bases from J, the junction contained 5 bases not matched to a gene. The V call is TRBV12-3 or TRBV12-4, the J call TRBJ2-1; 7 nucleotides match TRBD2. The clonotype originates from a male donor with ankylosing spondylitis. Sequenced material: blood, either unsorted or a sorted T cell fraction (not recorded which). CDR3 loop: CATWGGTYNEQFF. The CDR3 DNA reads as TGTGCCACTTGGGGGGGGACCTACAATGAGCAGTTCTTC.